A selection of T cell receptor beta chains follows, all from one sample in a study of blood T cell repertoires in COVID-19. Profiling relied on immunoSEQ multiplex PCR, and the TCRdb table lists in-frame clones only, not all of them. The table has about 200,000 clones, 85% to 90% seen once. Sequencing was performed on peripheral blood. The receptors shown here come from a man aged 18 to 29 with active or convalescent COVID-19. Both conserved end residues are part of each CDR3. The order of the fields is J gene, clone size, V gene, D gene, CDR3 protein, CDR3 DNA. D genes are given only for firm matches. Expanded clones are given a class, and other clones once, few, many or no size at all.

J gene: TRBJ1-4; clone size: NA; V gene: TRBV2; D gene: NA; CDR3 protein: CASRDGQPGSEKLFF; CDR3 DNA: TGTGCCAGCAGAGACGGACAGCCAGGGAGTGAAAAACTGTTTTTT
J gene: TRBJ2-2; clone size: NA; V gene: TRBV7-2; D gene: NA; CDR3 protein: CASSLRSSATGELFF; CDR3 DNA: TGTGCCAGCAGCCTCCGGTCGAGCGCCACCGGGGAGCTGTTTTTT
J gene: TRBJ2-3; clone size: NA; V gene: TRBV15; D gene: TRBD2; CDR3 protein: CATSRDRLAGTDTQYF; CDR3 DNA: TGTGCCACCAGCAGAGATAGACTAGCGGGCACAGATACGCAGTATTTT
J gene: TRBJ1-4; clone size: NA; V gene: TRBV23-1; D gene: NA; CDR3 protein: CASSPSVQDPSGKLFF; CDR3 DNA: TGCGCCAGCAGTCCCTCCGTACAGGACCCATCTGGAAAACTGTTTTTT
J gene: TRBJ1-5; clone size: NA; V gene: TRBV6-5; D gene: NA; CDR3 protein: CASALRWTPNQPQHF; CDR3 DNA: TGTGCCAGCGCCTTAAGATGGACACCTAATCAGCCCCAGCATTTT
J gene: TRBJ2-1; clone size: NA; V gene: TRBV27; D gene: TRBD2; CDR3 protein: CASSLESGGGSYNEQFF; CDR3 DNA: TGTGCCAGCAGTTTAGAATCGGGAGGGGGATCCTACAATGAGCAGTTCTTC
J gene: TRBJ2-3; clone size: NA; V gene: TRBV18; D gene: NA; CDR3 protein: CASSPTDTQYF; CDR3 DNA: TGTGCCAGCTCACCCACTGATACGCAGTATTTT
J gene: TRBJ1-2; clone size: once; V gene: TRBV25-1; D gene: TRBD1; CDR3 protein: CASSDTGGRVGYTF; CDR3 DNA: TGTGCCAGCAGTGATACAGGGGGCAGGGTTGGCTACACCTTC
J gene: TRBJ1-6; clone size: NA; V gene: TRBV27; D gene: TRBD1; CDR3 protein: CASHRAGTGTSPLHF; CDR3 DNA: TGTGCCAGCCACCGGGCCGGGACAGGGACATCACCCCTCCACTTT
J gene: TRBJ1-2; clone size: NA; V gene: TRBV19; D gene: TRBD1; CDR3 protein: CASRRMTGELNYGYTF; CDR3 DNA: TGTGCCAGTAGACGCATGACAGGGGAATTGAACTATGGCTACACCTTC
J gene: TRBJ1-5; clone size: many; V gene: TRBV7-9; D gene: NA; CDR3 protein: CASSLSGVRQPQHF; CDR3 DNA: TGTGCCAGCAGCTTATCAGGGGTTAGGCAGCCCCAGCATTTT
J gene: TRBJ1-1; clone size: NA; V gene: TRBV7-3; D gene: NA; CDR3 protein: CASSIAGAGNTEAFF; CDR3 DNA: TGTGCCAGCAGCATCGCAGGGGCGGGGAACACTGAAGCTTTCTTT
J gene: TRBJ1-1; clone size: NA; V gene: TRBV7-2; D gene: TRBD1; CDR3 protein: CASSLVGQGGMNTEAFF; CDR3 DNA: TGTGCCAGCAGCTTAGTCGGACAGGGGGGTATGAACACTGAAGCTTTCTTT
J gene: TRBJ1-4; clone size: NA; V gene: TRBV5-1; D gene: TRBD1; CDR3 protein: CASSPKGQANEKLFF; CDR3 DNA: TGCGCCAGCAGCCCTAAAGGACAGGCAAATGAAAAACTGTTTTTT
J gene: TRBJ1-1; clone size: NA; V gene: TRBV5-1; D gene: NA; CDR3 protein: CASSLGYSGNTEAFF; CDR3 DNA: TGCGCCAGCAGCTTGGGTTACAGCGGGAACACTGAAGCTTTCTTT
J gene: TRBJ2-1; clone size: NA; V gene: TRBV11-3; D gene: NA; CDR3 protein: CASSQGDLNEQFF; CDR3 DNA: TGTGCCAGCAGTCAAGGGGATTTGAATGAGCAGTTCTTC
J gene: TRBJ1-5; clone size: NA; V gene: TRBV6-2/TRBV6-3; D gene: TRBD1; CDR3 protein: CASSTARGNQPQHF; CDR3 DNA: TGTGCCAGCAGTACCGCCAGGGGGAATCAGCCCCAGCATTTT
J gene: TRBJ1-2; clone size: NA; V gene: TRBV4-1; D gene: NA; CDR3 protein: CASSPGRGIKAYGYTF; CDR3 DNA: TGCGCCAGCAGCCCAGGTAGGGGGATTAAGGCCTATGGCTACACCTTC
J gene: TRBJ2-6; clone size: NA; V gene: TRBV4-3; D gene: NA; CDR3 protein: CASSLNTGANVLTF; CDR3 DNA: TGCGCCAGCAGCCTCAACACTGGGGCCAACGTCCTGACTTTC
J gene: TRBJ2-7; clone size: NA; V gene: TRBV7-2; D gene: TRBD1; CDR3 protein: CASSPLMTGNLGEAYEQYF; CDR3 DNA: TGTGCCAGCAGCCCCCTAATGACAGGGAATCTAGGGGAAGCCTACGAGCAGTACTTC
J gene: TRBJ1-6; clone size: NA; V gene: TRBV6-5; D gene: NA; CDR3 protein: CASSYTVNSPLHF; CDR3 DNA: TGTGCCAGCAGTTACACGGTAAATTCACCCCTCCACTTT
J gene: TRBJ2-1; clone size: NA; V gene: TRBV19; D gene: NA; CDR3 protein: CASSILGLNNEQFF; CDR3 DNA: TGTGCCAGTAGTATTCTCGGACTAAACAATGAGCAGTTCTTC
J gene: TRBJ2-3; clone size: NA; V gene: TRBV7-9; D gene: NA; CDR3 protein: CASSLELITDTQYF; CDR3 DNA: TGTGCCAGCAGCTTAGAACTCATCACAGATACGCAGTATTTT
J gene: TRBJ2-1; clone size: NA; V gene: TRBV10-3; D gene: NA; CDR3 protein: CVIGGGNEQFF; CDR3 DNA: TGTGTCATAGGGGGAGGGAATGAGCAGTTCTTC
J gene: TRBJ2-5; clone size: NA; V gene: TRBV5-1; D gene: TRBD2; CDR3 protein: CASSLGLAGKTQYF; CDR3 DNA: TGCGCCAGCAGCTTGGGACTAGCGGGGAAGACCCAGTACTTC
J gene: TRBJ1-1; clone size: NA; V gene: TRBV5-4; D gene: NA; CDR3 protein: CASSSHSGGTEAFF; CDR3 DNA: TGTGCCAGCAGTTCCCATTCGGGGGGCACTGAAGCTTTCTTT
J gene: TRBJ1-3; clone size: NA; V gene: TRBV7-9; D gene: TRBD1; CDR3 protein: CASSLMMQGAFGNTIYF; CDR3 DNA: TGTGCCAGCAGCTTAATGATGCAGGGGGCGTTTGGAAACACCATATATTTT
J gene: TRBJ1-3; clone size: NA; V gene: TRBV27; D gene: NA; CDR3 protein: CASSDIAGNTIYF; CDR3 DNA: TGTGCCAGCAGTGACATTGCTGGAAACACCATATATTTT
J gene: TRBJ1-4; clone size: NA; V gene: TRBV2; D gene: NA; CDR3 protein: CASSGPRQVLEKLFF; CDR3 DNA: TGTGCCAGCAGCGGACCCCGACAGGTTTTAGAAAAACTGTTTTTT
J gene: TRBJ2-2; clone size: NA; V gene: TRBV9; D gene: TRBD2; CDR3 protein: CASSLAGGLTGELFF; CDR3 DNA: TGTGCCAGCAGCCTAGCGGGAGGGCTAACCGGGGAGCTGTTTTTT
J gene: TRBJ1-6; clone size: NA; V gene: TRBV6-6; D gene: NA; CDR3 protein: CASSQGGSSYNSPLHF; CDR3 DNA: TGTGCCAGCAGCCAAGGCGGCAGCTCCTATAATTCACCCCTCCACTTT
J gene: TRBJ1-6; clone size: NA; V gene: TRBV14; D gene: NA; CDR3 protein: CASSQGQLSYNSPLHF; CDR3 DNA: TGTGCCAGCAGCCAAGGACAGCTATCTTATAATTCACCCCTCCACTTT
J gene: TRBJ1-3; clone size: once; V gene: TRBV9; D gene: TRBD1; CDR3 protein: CASSVTTDRGTGNTIYF; CDR3 DNA: TGTGCCAGCAGCGTAACCACGGACAGGGGCACTGGAAACACCATATATTTT
J gene: TRBJ1-1; clone size: NA; V gene: TRBV5-1; D gene: TRBD1; CDR3 protein: CASSVTGQNTEAFF; CDR3 DNA: TGCGCCAGCAGCGTGACAGGGCAGAACACTGAAGCTTTCTTT
J gene: TRBJ2-3; clone size: NA; V gene: TRBV5-8; D gene: NA; CDR3 protein: CASSLGSQSSTDTQYF; CDR3 DNA: TGTGCCAGCAGCTTGGGGTCTCAGTCTAGCACAGATACGCAGTATTTT
J gene: TRBJ1-1; clone size: NA; V gene: TRBV7-9; D gene: TRBD1; CDR3 protein: CASSFQGVGTEAFF; CDR3 DNA: TGTGCCAGCAGCTTCCAGGGGGTGGGCACTGAAGCTTTCTTT
J gene: TRBJ2-2; clone size: NA; V gene: TRBV30; D gene: NA; CDR3 protein: CAWTPNTGELFF; CDR3 DNA: TGTGCCTGGACTCCGAACACCGGGGAGCTGTTTTTT
J gene: TRBJ2-7; clone size: NA; V gene: TRBV30; D gene: TRBD2; CDR3 protein: CAWKRGDYEQYF; CDR3 DNA: TGTGCCTGGAAGCGGGGGGACTACGAGCAGTACTTC
J gene: TRBJ2-5; clone size: once; V gene: TRBV5-4; D gene: TRBD2; CDR3 protein: CASSRTVAGGRETQYF; CDR3 DNA: TGTGCCAGCAGCCGGACGGTAGCGGGGGGGCGAGAGACCCAGTACTTC
J gene: TRBJ2-2; clone size: NA; V gene: TRBV11-2; D gene: TRBD2; CDR3 protein: CASSRRLAGVVTGELFF; CDR3 DNA: TGTGCCAGCAGCCGGAGGCTAGCGGGAGTCGTCACCGGGGAGCTGTTTTTT
J gene: TRBJ1-2; clone size: NA; V gene: TRBV19; D gene: NA; CDR3 protein: CASSRHIRYGYTF; CDR3 DNA: TGTGCCAGTAGTCGACACATCCGGTATGGCTACACCTTC
J gene: TRBJ1-1; clone size: NA; V gene: TRBV5-4; D gene: NA; CDR3 protein: CASSLALVSQGNTEAFF; CDR3 DNA: TGTGCCAGCAGCCTTGCCCTCGTGTCGCAGGGGAACACTGAAGCTTTCTTT
J gene: TRBJ2-5; clone size: once; V gene: TRBV27; D gene: TRBD2; CDR3 protein: CASRGTSADYQETQYF; CDR3 DNA: TGTGCCAGCAGAGGGACTAGCGCAGACTACCAAGAGACCCAGTACTTC